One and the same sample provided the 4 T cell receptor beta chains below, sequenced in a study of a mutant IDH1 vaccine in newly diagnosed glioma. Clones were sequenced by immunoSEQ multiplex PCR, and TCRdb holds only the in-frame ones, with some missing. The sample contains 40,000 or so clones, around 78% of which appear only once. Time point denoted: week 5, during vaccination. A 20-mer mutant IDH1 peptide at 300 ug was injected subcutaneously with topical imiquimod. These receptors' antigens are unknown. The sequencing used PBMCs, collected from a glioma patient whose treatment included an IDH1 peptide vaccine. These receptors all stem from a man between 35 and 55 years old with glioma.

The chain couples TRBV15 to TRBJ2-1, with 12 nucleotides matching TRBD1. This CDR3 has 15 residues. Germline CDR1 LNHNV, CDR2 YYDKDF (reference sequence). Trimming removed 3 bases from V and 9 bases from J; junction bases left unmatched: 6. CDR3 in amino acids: CATSRGGQGAFEQFF. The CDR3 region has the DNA TGTGCCACCAGCAGGGGGGGACAGGGGGCGTTTGAGCAGTTCTTC.

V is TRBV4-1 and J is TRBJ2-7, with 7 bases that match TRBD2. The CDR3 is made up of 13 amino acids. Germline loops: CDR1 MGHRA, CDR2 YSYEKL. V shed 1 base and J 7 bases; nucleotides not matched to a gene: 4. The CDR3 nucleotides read TGCGCCAGCAGCCAAGGGACTAGGGGTGAGCAGTACTTC. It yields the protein CASSQGTRGEQYF.

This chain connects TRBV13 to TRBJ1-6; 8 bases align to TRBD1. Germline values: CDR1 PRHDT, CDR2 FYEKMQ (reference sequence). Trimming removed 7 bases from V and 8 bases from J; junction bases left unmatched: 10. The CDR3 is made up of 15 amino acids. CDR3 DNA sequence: TGTGCCAGCAAGGGTATTGGCAGGGGGCATTCACCCCTCCACTTT. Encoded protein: CASKGIGRGHSPLHF.

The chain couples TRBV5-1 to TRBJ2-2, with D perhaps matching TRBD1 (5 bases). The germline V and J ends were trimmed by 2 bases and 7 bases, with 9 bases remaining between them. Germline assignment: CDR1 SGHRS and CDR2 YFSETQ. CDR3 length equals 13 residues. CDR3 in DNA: TGCGCCAGCAGCTTTGGCAGGGACGGGGAGCTGTTTTTT. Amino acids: CASSFGRDGELFF.